Presented here are 20 T cell receptor beta chains from one specimen sequenced in a study of cytomegalovirus exposure and HLA in healthy donors. Clones were read by immunoSEQ multiplex PCR, and TCRdb kept only the in-frame ones, dropping some. The sample contains about 180,000 clones, about 89% of which appear only once. Source material: PBMCs. Source of these receptors: a man between 18 and 29 years old in good health and CMV-seropositive.

This chain joins TRBV25-1 and TRBJ1-1; 9 bases align to TRBD1. After removal of 8 bases from V and 4 bases from J, the junction contained 5 bases not matched to a gene. The V gene's germline CDR1 is MGHDK and CDR2 SYGVNS. The CDR3 runs to 13 residues. CDR3 region: CASVDRGGTEAFF. CDR3 sequence (DNA): TGTGCCAGCGTGGACAGGGGAGGCACTGAAGCTTTCTTT.

The chain joins TRBV7-8 to TRBJ2-7; tentative D call: TRBD1 (5 bases). Trimming shortened V by 3 bases and J by 1 base, and 13 bases separated the two germline ends. This CDR3 spans 15 amino acids. CDR1 is SGHVS, CDR2 FQNEAQ, per germline. Here the CDR3 DNA reads TGTGCCAGCAGCTTGGTAGGGGCTGGGTCCTACGAGCAGTACTTC. It is translated as CASSLVGAGSYEQYF. Using reference TRBV7-8 and TRBJ2-7 for the parts outside the CDR3, the full variable domain is GAGVSQSPRYKVAKRGQDVALRCDPISGHVSLFWYQQALGQGPEFLTYFQNEAQLDKSGLPSDRFFAERPEGSVSTLKIQRTQQEDSAVYLCASSLVGAGSYEQYFGPGTRLTVT.

The chain is built from TRBV2 and TRBJ2-2; TRBD1 matches 9 bases. The CDR3 is 15 residues long. J gave up 4 bases and V 4 bases, and 4 bases lay outside the gene matches. CDR1 is SNHLY and CDR2 is FYNNEI in the germline V gene. The CDR3 spells CASSVPGQGTGELFF. The CDR3 DNA reads as TGTGCCAGCAGTGTACCGGGACAGGGCACCGGGGAGCTGTTTTTT.

The V and J genes are TRBV18 and TRBJ2-1; D remains ambiguous. Trimming shortened V by 4 bases and J by 3 bases, and 10 bases separated the two germline ends. CDR1 and CDR2 from the germline V gene are KGHSH and LQKENI. The CDR3 extends over 14 amino acids. The CDR3 DNA reads as TGTGCCAGCTCACTTGTACTTTACTACAATGAGCAGTTCTTC. Protein product: CASSLVLYYNEQFF.

The gene calls are TRBV27 and TRBJ2-7; TRBD2 aligns across 16 bases. V trimming: 3 bases; J trimming: 7 bases; junction bases outside the gene matches: 0. Germline V CDR1 and CDR2: MNHEY, SMNVEV (reference sequence). The CDR3 has 14 amino acids. CDR3 bases: TGTGCCAGCAGTTTGGGACTAGCGGGAGGGGAGCAGTACTTC. It translates to CASSLGLAGGEQYF.

This sequence joins TRBV27 and TRBJ2-7; 11 bases agree with TRBD1. The CDR3 loop spans 16 amino acids. V was pared by 8 bases and J by 5 bases, with 14 bases of the junction left unmatched. Germline CDR1 MNHEY, CDR2 SMNVEV (reference sequence). Written as DNA, the CDR3 is TGTGCCAGCGGAACGGACACCGGGACAGGGGGGAACGAGCAGTACTTC. This codes for CASGTDTGTGGNEQYF.

The CDR3 here is CASGQPLVATNEKLFF. In nucleotides, the CDR3 is TGTGCCAGCGGCCAACCCCTTGTGGCAACTAATGAAAAACTGTTTTTT. The chain joins TRBV2 to TRBJ1-4; no clear D gene. Deletions cut 8 bases from V and 0 bases from J, with 16 bases between. CDR1 is SNHLY and CDR2 is FYNNEI in the germline V gene. CDR3 length equals 16 residues.

This chain uses TRBV9 with TRBJ2-1, with D possibly TRBD2 on 6 matching bases. V gave up 0 bases and J gave up 0 bases, with 19 bases separating them. The CDR3 has 19 amino acids. The germline V gene encodes CDR1 SGDLS and CDR2 YYNGEE. CDR3 nucleotide sequence: TGTGCCAGCAGCGTAGATGAGGGAGGCGTACCTTACTCCTACAATGAGCAGTTCTTC. It yields the protein CASSVDEGGVPYSYNEQFF.

Remarks on this clone: Mismatch with germline at one junction end may stem from a read error. V usage is TRBV7-2 and J usage is TRBJ2-6, with a weak D call TRBD1 (5 bases). Germline assignment: CDR1 SGHTA and CDR2 FQGNSA. There are 15 residues in the CDR3. The CDR3 DNA follows: TGTGCCAGCAGCTTAGACGGTGCTGGGGCCAACGTCCTAACTTTC. This codes for CASSLDGAGANVLTF.

The genes are TRBV5-8 and TRBJ2-7; 12 bases line up with TRBD1. CDR1 SGHTS and CDR2 YDEGEE come from the germline V gene. Germline trimming cut 4 bases from V and 0 bases from J; bases unmatched to any gene: 8. The CDR3 extends over 17 amino acids. This CDR3 reads CASSLRGQGASSYEQYF. CDR3 bases: TGTGCCAGCAGCCTAAGGGGACAGGGGGCGAGCTCCTACGAGCAGTACTTC.

This rearrangement joins TRBV7-3 to TRBJ2-1; 9 bases agree with TRBD2. The length of the CDR3 is 15 residues. V dropped 4 bases and J dropped 5; count of bases not matched to a gene: 6. The germline V gene has CDR1 SGHTA and CDR2 FQGTGA. This CDR3 is CASSSASGVNNEQFF. CDR3 DNA sequence: TGTGCCAGCAGCTCCGCTAGCGGGGTTAACAATGAGCAGTTCTTC.

The V call is TRBV5-1, the J call TRBJ2-7, with a tentative D call TRBD1 (7 bases). V shed 1 base and J shed 3 bases, with 11 bases lying between them. Germline V lookup: CDR1 SGHRS, CDR2 YFSETQ. The CDR3 sequence is 14 residues long. CDR3 in amino acids: CASSLQGGDYEQYF. DNA for the CDR3: TGCGCCAGCAGCTTGCAGGGGGGAGACTACGAGCAGTACTTC. Full variable domain (remainder filled in from reference TRBV5-1 and TRBJ2-7): KAGVTQTPRYLIKTRGQQVTLSCSPISGHRSVSWYQQTPGQGLQFLFEYFSETQRNKGNFPGRFSGRQFSNSRSEMNVSTLELGDSALYLCASSLQGGDYEQYFGPGTRLTVT.

The rearrangement uses TRBV9 and TRBJ2-2; TRBD2 agrees at 7 bases. Trimming took 4 bases from V and 4 from J; bases not matched to a gene: 10. The germline V gene has CDR1 SGDLS and CDR2 YYNGEE. The CDR3 covers 16 residues. CDR3 coding DNA: TGTGCCAGCAGCCCCTCCGGTGGGGAGGGCACCGGGGAGCTGTTTTTT. Translated: CASSPSGGEGTGELFF.

The rearrangement joins TRBV4-2 to TRBJ1-2; D remains ambiguous. This CDR3 is 14 amino acids long. Germline V lookup: CDR1 LGHNA, CDR2 YNFKEQ. V was trimmed by 2 bases and J by 6 bases, leaving 13 bases between them. This chain's CDR3 is CASSQPVGRDGYTF. The CDR3 DNA reads TGTGCCAGCAGCCAACCTGTAGGGCGGGATGGCTACACCTTC.

The chain links TRBV6-5 to TRBJ1-2, with D possibly TRBD1 on 6 matching bases. This CDR3 spans 15 amino acids. Germline V gene lookup returns CDR1 MNHEY and CDR2 SVGAGI. Between the trimmed V and J ends, which lost 5 bases and 1 base, there was a span of 14 bases. This CDR3 is CASSPSGGGNYGYTF. CDR3 DNA sequence: TGTGCCAGCAGTCCGTCTGGGGGCGGTAACTATGGCTACACCTTC.

The rearrangement links TRBV15 to TRBJ2-7; 8 positions match TRBD1. Looked up from germline, CDR1 is LNHNV and CDR2 is YYDKDF (reference sequence). This CDR3 has 15 residues. V shed 3 bases and J 0 bases; nucleotides not matched to a gene: 4. As DNA, the CDR3 is TGTGCCACCAGCAGCTCAGGGGGCCTCTCCTACGAGCAGTACTTC. Its translation: CATSSSGGLSYEQYF.

The chain joins TRBV4-2 to TRBJ2-1, with TRBD2 as a possible D gene (6 bases). Germline-derived CDR1 and CDR2 are LGHNA and YNFKEQ. With 0 bases removed from V and 1 base from J, the gap between germline ends came to 13 bases. The CDR3 runs 17 residues. The CDR3 nucleotides read TGTGCCAGCAGCCAAGAGGTCCGGGGGTGGTCCTACAATGAGCAGTTCTTC. This translates into CASSQEVRGWSYNEQFF.

CDR3 sequence reads: CASSRLAGERRNEQFF. As DNA, the CDR3 is TGTGCCAGCAGCCGTCTAGCTGGGGAGAGGAGGAATGAGCAGTTCTTC. This chain joins TRBV7-9 and TRBJ2-1; D is possibly TRBD2 (5 bases). Trimming removed 5 bases from V and 7 bases from J, with 21 bases in between. CDR1 is SEHNR, CDR2 FQNEAQ, per germline (reference sequence). There are 16 residues in the CDR3.

The chain couples TRBV5-6 to TRBJ2-1; the match to TRBD2 covers 7 bases. CDR1 and CDR2 (germline): SGHDT, YYEEEE. The CDR3 sequence is 14 residues long. V gave up 0 bases and J gave up 7 bases; unmatched junction bases: 4. CDR3 sequence (DNA): TGTGCCAGCAGCTTGGGCCTGGGGGGGAATGAGCAGTTCTTC. This sequence encodes CASSLGLGGNEQFF.

CDR3 coding DNA: TGTGCCAGCAGTGAAGGAGGGGGCGGAGAGACCCAGTACTTC. As protein: CASSEGGGGETQYF. J is TRBJ2-5 and V is TRBV2, with TRBD1 identical over 7 bases. Trimming took 1 base from V and 4 from J; bases not matched to a gene: 3. The CDR3 has 14 residues. CDR1 is SNHLY, CDR2 FYNNEI, per germline.